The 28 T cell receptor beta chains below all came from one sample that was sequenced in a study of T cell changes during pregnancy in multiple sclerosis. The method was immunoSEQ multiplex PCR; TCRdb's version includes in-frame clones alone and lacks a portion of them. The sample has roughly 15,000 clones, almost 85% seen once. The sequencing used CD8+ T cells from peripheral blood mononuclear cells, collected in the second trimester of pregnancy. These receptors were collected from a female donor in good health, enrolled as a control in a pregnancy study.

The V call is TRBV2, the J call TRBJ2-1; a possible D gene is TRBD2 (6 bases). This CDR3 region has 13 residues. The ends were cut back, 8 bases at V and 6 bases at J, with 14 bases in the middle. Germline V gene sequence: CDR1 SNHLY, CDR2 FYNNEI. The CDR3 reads CASAGGVGNEQFF. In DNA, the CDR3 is TGTGCCAGCGCCGGCGGGGTGGGCAATGAGCAGTTCTTC.

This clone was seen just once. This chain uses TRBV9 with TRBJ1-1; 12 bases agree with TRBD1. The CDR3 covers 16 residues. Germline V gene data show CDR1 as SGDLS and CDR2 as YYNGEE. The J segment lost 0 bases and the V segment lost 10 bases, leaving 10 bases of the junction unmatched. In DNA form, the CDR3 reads TGTGCCTCCGCCGGCGGGACAGGGGGCATGAACACTGAAGCTTTCTTT. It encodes CASAGGTGGMNTEAFF.

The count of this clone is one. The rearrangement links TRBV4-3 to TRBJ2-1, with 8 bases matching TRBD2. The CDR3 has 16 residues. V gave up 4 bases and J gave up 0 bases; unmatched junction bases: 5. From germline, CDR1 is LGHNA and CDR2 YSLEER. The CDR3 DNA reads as TGCGCCAGCAGCCGAGGGGGACTAGGCTCCTACAATGAGCAGTTCTTC. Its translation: CASSRGGLGSYNEQFF.

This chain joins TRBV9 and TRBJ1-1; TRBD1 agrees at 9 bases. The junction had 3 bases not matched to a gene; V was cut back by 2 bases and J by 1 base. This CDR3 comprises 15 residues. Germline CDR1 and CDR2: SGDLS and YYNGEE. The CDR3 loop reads CASSVPTGGNTEAFF. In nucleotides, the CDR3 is TGTGCCAGCAGCGTGCCGACAGGGGGGAACACTGAAGCTTTCTTT.

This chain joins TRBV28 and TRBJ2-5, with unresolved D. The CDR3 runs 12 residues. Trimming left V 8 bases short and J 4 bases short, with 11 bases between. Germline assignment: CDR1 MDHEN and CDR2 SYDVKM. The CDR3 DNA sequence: TGTGCCAGCGCCCGGGTCAGAGAGACCCAGTACTTC. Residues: CASARVRETQYF.

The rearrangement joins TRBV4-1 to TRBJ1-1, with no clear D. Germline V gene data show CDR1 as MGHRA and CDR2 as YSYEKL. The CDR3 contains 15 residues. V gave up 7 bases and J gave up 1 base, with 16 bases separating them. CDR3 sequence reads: CASTAREGGNTEAFF. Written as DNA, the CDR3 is TGCGCCAGCACTGCACGGGAGGGCGGGAACACTGAAGCTTTCTTT.

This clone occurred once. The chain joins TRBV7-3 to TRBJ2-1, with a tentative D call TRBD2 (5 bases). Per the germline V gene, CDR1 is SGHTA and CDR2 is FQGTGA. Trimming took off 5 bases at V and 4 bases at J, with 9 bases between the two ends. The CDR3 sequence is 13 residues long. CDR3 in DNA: TGTGCCAGCAGCCTGGGAGCGTACAATGAGCAGTTCTTC. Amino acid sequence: CASSLGAYNEQFF.

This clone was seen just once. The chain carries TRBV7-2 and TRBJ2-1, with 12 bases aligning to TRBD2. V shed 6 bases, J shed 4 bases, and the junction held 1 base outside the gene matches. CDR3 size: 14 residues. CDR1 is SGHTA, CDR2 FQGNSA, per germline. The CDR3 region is CASRLAGGYNEQFF. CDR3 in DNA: TGTGCCAGCAGACTAGCGGGGGGATACAATGAGCAGTTCTTC. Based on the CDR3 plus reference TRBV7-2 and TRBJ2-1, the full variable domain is GAGVSQSPSNKVTEKGKDVELRCDPISGHTALYWYRQSLGQGLEFLIYFQGNSAPDKSGLPSDRFSAERTGGSVSTLTIQRTQQEDSAVYLCASRLAGGYNEQFFGPGTRLTVL.

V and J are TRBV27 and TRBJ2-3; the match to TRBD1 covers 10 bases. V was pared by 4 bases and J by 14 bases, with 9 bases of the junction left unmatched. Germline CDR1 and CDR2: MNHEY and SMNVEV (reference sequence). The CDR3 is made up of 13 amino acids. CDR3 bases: TGTGCCAGCAGTTACATACCGGGACAGGGGAGGTATTTT. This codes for CASSYIPGQGRYF.

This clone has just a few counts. CDR3 protein: CASTRTGGGEAFF. As DNA, the CDR3 is TGTGCCAGCACCCGGACAGGGGGTGGTGAAGCTTTCTTT. The V gene is TRBV9, the J gene TRBJ1-1; 10 bases are a match to TRBD1. This CDR3 has 13 amino acids. V shed 6 bases and J 7 bases; nucleotides not matched to a gene: 6. Germline assignment: CDR1 SGDLS and CDR2 YYNGEE.

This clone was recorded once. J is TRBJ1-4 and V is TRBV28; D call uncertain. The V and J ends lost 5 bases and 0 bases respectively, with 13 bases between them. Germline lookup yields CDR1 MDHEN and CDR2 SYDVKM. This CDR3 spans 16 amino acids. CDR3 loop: CASSLRRASTNEKLFF. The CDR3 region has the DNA TGTGCCAGCAGTCTCCGGCGGGCCTCAACTAATGAAAAACTGTTTTTT.

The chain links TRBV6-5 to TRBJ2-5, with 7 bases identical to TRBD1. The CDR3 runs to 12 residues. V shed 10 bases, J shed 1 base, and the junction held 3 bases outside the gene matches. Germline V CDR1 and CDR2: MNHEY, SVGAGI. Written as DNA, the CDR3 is TGTGCCACCAGACAGGGCCAAGAGACCCAGTACTTC. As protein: CATRQGQETQYF.

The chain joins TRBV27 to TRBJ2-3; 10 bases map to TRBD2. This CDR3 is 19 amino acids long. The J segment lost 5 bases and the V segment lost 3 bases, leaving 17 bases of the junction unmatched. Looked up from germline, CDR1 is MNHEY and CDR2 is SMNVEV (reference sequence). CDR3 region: CASSLVPWASGGTLDTQYF. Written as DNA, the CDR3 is TGTGCCAGCAGTTTGGTACCATGGGCTAGCGGGGGCACTCTAGATACGCAGTATTTT.

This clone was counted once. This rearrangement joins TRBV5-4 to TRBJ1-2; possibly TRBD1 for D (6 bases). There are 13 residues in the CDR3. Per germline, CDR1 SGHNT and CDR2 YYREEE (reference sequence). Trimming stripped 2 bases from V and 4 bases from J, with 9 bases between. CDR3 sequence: CASSFRGAYGYTF. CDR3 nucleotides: TGTGCCAGCAGCTTCCGGGGGGCCTATGGCTACACCTTC.

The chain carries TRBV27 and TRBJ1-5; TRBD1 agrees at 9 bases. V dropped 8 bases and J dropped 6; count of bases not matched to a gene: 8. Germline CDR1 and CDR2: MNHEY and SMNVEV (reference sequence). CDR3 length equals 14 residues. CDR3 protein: CASADRGTGQPQHF. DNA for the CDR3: TGTGCCAGCGCGGACAGGGGAACCGGTCAGCCCCAGCATTTT.

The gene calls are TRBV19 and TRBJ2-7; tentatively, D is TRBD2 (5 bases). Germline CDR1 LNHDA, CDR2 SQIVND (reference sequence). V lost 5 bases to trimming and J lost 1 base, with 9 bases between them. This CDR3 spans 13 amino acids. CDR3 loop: CASSFPGSYEQYF. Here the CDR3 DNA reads TGTGCCAGTAGTTTCCCGGGATCCTACGAGCAGTACTTC.

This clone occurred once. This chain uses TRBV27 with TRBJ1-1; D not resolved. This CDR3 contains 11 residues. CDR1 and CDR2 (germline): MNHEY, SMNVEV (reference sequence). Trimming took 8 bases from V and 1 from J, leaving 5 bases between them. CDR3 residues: CASGRNTEAFF. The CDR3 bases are TGTGCCAGCGGGAGGAACACTGAAGCTTTCTTT.

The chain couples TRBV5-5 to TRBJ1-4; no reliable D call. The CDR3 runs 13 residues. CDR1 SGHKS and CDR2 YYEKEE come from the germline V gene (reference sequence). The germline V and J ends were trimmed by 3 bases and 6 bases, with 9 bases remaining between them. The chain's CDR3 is CASSSMGDEKLFF. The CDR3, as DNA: TGTGCCAGCAGCTCTATGGGCGATGAAAAACTGTTTTTT.

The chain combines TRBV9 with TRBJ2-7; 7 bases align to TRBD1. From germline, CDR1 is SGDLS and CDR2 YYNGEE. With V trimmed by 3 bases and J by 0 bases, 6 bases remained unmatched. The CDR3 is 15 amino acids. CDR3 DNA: TGTGCCAGCAGCGAAGGGGGCGGAAGCTCCTACGAGCAGTACTTC. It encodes CASSEGGGSSYEQYF.

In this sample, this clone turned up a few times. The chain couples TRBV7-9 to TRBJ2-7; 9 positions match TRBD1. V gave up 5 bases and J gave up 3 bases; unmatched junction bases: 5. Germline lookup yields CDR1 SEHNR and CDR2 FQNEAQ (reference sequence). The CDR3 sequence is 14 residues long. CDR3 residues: CASSPRDRDYEQYF. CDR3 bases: TGTGCCAGCAGCCCCCGGGACAGGGACTACGAGCAGTACTTC.

The CDR3: CASSQAGGSGNTIYF. The CDR3 bases are TGCGCCAGCAGCCAAGCTGGAGGGTCTGGAAACACCATATATTTT. The V call is TRBV4-1, the J call TRBJ1-3; D unresolved. This CDR3 has 15 residues. The V and J ends lost 1 base and 1 base respectively, with 8 bases between them. CDR1 is MGHRA, CDR2 YSYEKL, per germline.

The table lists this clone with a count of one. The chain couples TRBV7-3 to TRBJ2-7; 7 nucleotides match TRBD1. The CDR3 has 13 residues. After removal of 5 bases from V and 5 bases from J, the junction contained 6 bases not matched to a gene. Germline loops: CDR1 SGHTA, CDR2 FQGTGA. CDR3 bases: TGTGCCAGCAGCGACCGACAGGGCAACGAGCAGTACTTC. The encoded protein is CASSDRQGNEQYF.

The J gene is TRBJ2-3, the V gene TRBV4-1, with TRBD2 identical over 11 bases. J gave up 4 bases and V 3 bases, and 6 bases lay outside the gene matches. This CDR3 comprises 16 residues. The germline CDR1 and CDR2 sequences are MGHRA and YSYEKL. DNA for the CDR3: TGCGCCAGCAGCCAGGATAGCGGGGGGGCCTCAGATACGCAGTATTTT. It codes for CASSQDSGGASDTQYF.

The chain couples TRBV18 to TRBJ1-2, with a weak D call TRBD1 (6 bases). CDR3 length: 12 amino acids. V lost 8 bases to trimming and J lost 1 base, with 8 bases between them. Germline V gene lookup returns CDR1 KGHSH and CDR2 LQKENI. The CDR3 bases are TGTGCCAGCGGACAGCATAACTATGGCTACACCTTC. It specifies CASGQHNYGYTF.

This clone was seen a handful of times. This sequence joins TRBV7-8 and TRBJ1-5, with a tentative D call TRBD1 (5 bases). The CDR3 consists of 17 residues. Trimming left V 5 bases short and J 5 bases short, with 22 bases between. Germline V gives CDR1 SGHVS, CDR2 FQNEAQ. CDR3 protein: CASSPLTREGGDQPQHF. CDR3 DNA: TGTGCCAGCAGCCCCCTAACCAGGGAGGGTGGGGATCAGCCCCAGCATTTT.

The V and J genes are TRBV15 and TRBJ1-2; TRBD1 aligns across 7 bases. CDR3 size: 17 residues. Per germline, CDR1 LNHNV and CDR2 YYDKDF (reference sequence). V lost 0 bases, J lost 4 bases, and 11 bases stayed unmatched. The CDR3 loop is CATSRDYSGQVIYGYTF. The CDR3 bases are TGTGCCACCAGCAGAGATTATAGTGGACAGGTGATCTATGGCTACACCTTC.

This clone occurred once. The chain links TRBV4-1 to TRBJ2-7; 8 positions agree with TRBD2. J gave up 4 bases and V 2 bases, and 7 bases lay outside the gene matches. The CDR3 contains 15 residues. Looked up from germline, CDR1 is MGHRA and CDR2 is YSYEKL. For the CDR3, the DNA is TGCGCCAGCAGCCAACGGGGGGGAGCCAGGTACGAGCAGTACTTC. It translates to CASSQRGGARYEQYF.

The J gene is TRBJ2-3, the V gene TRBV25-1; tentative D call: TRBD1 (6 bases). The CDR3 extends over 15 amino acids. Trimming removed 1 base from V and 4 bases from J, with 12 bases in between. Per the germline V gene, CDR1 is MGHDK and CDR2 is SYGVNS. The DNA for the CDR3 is TGTGCCAGCAGTGAATGGGGCAGGGGACCAGATACGCAGTATTTT. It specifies CASSEWGRGPDTQYF. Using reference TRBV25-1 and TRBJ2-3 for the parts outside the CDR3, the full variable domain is EADIYQTPRYLVIGTGKKITLECSQTMGHDKMYWYQQDPGMELHLIHYSYGVNSTEKGDLSSESTVSRIRTEHFPLTLESARPSHTSQYLCASSEWGRGPDTQYFGPGTRLTVL.